This T cell receptor beta chain appears in the sequencing data of a study of cytomegalovirus exposure and HLA in healthy donors. Study in general: Unique TCRs numbering approximately 80 million, obtained from HLA-typed donors, made up an early data release. Study findings and constraints: Among the sequence variants, a highly shared cluster was likely an artifact of sequencing. For most TCR sequences rarity was the rule, although some public TCRs occurred in many donors.

At sampling all donors were nominally healthy, likely with unrecorded immune exposures. This CDR3 is built from 13 residues. Trimming took 11 bases from V and 7 from J; bases not matched to a gene: 11. Germline CDR1 and CDR2: MNHEY and SVGAGI. A remark on this clone: The antigen is undetermined.

The PCR had 60 Vbeta and 13 Jbeta primers. Sequencing was performed with immunoSEQ multiplex PCR; in TCRdb, only in-frame clones are kept and a portion is missing. The sample gives around 150,000 clones, 75% of which show up once; about 7.7% is in the top ten. The sequence came from a woman between 40 and 50 years old in good health and CMV-seropositive. Sequenced input: PBMCs. The chain joins TRBV6-5 to TRBJ1-1, with 9 bases lining up with TRBD1. CDR3 nucleotides: TGTGCCGTCCACAGGGGGCCTACCAGTGAAGCTTTCTTT. It is translated as CAVHRGPTSEAFF.